These 26 T cell receptor beta chains were all obtained from the same sample, sequenced in a study of shared clonotypes between healthy human individuals. CD8 cells regarded as naive lacked CD45RO, were positively chosen for CCR7, and omitted terminally differentiated effector memory CD45RA+ cells. Assay used: immunoSEQ multiplex PCR; TCRdb lists only in-frame clones, some missing. The sample gives some 630,000 clones, about 96% of which show up once; about 0.12% is in the top ten. Sequencing used naive CD8+ T cells sorted from blood. The receptors derive from a woman in her twenties or thirties in good health.

The chain links TRBV11-2 to TRBJ1-6, with TRBD1 matching 10 bases. Germline loops: CDR1 SGHAT, CDR2 FQNNGV. The CDR3 has 17 amino acids. Trimming at V came to 5 bases and at J to 7 bases, leaving 11 bases not matched to a gene. CDR3 DNA sequence: TGTGCCAGCAGCCACGGGACCTGGGACAGGGGCAATTCACCCCTCCACTTT. This translates into CASSHGTWDRGNSPLHF.

This rearrangement joins TRBV28 to TRBJ2-6; D is unclear. V was pared by 10 bases and J by 0 bases, with 13 bases between. There are 15 residues in the CDR3. CDR1 and CDR2 (germline): MDHEN, SYDVKM. CDR3 residues: CATVLKVSGANVLTF. CDR3 DNA sequence: TGTGCCACCGTACTGAAAGTCTCTGGGGCCAACGTCCTGACTTTC.

The rearrangement links TRBV6-5 to TRBJ2-7, with D possibly called TRBD1 or TRBD2 (5 bases each). Between the trimmed V and J ends, which lost 6 bases and 7 bases, there was a span of 22 bases. This CDR3 comprises 15 residues. Germline values: CDR1 MNHEY, CDR2 SVGAGI. This CDR3 reads CASSSGTGMVGEQYF. The CDR3 bases are TGTGCCAGCAGCTCCGGGACCGGGATGGTTGGGGAGCAGTACTTC.

The V call is TRBV7-9, the J call TRBJ2-2, with a possible D match to TRBD1 (6 bases). V lost 6 bases to trimming and J lost 1 base, with 12 bases between them. Germline values: CDR1 SEHNR, CDR2 FQNEAQ (reference sequence). This CDR3 is built from 15 residues. This CDR3 is CASRVDRKNTGELFF. Written as DNA, the CDR3 is TGTGCCAGCAGAGTAGACAGGAAGAACACCGGGGAGCTGTTTTTT.

This chain links TRBV4-1 with TRBJ1-6, with D possibly being TRBD1 (5 bases). Trimming shortened V by 0 bases and J by 9 bases, and 15 bases separated the two germline ends. Germline CDR1 is MGHRA and CDR2 is YSYEKL. This CDR3 is built from 16 residues. This CDR3 is CASSQEEAGLGSPLHF. The CDR3 nucleotides read TGCGCCAGCAGCCAAGAGGAGGCGGGGCTTGGTTCACCCCTCCACTTT.

This rearrangement joins TRBV7-8 to TRBJ1-5, with D hard to call. Germline V gives CDR1 SGHVS, CDR2 FQNEAQ. The germline V and J ends were trimmed by 5 bases and 6 bases, with 14 bases remaining between them. The CDR3 runs to 14 residues. CDR3 nucleotide sequence: TGTGCCAGCAGCCACGACACCTTGGGTCAGCCCCAGCATTTT. Its protein is CASSHDTLGQPQHF.

About this clone: At the DNA level, this CDR3 is encoded by other sequences in the same sample as well. The gene calls are TRBV29-1 and TRBJ2-1; D is possibly TRBD2 (6 bases). Deletions cut 6 bases from V and 2 bases from J, with 8 bases between. Germline values: CDR1 SQVTM, CDR2 ANQGSEA. The CDR3 has 12 amino acids. The CDR3 region is CSVVAAYNEQFF. The DNA of the CDR3 is TGCAGCGTAGTAGCGGCCTACAATGAGCAGTTCTTC.

This chain uses TRBV2 with TRBJ2-7, with D perhaps matching TRBD2 (6 bases). This CDR3 has 14 residues. CDR1 and CDR2 from the germline V gene are SNHLY and FYNNEI. Trimming pared 8 bases from V and 0 bases from J, leaving 14 bases between. DNA of the CDR3: TGTGCCAGCGGGTACATAGCGGTCTCCTACGAGCAGTACTTC. Its translation is CASGYIAVSYEQYF.

This rearrangement joins TRBV27 to TRBJ2-3; 12 bases map to TRBD2. Germline CDR1 MNHEY, CDR2 SMNVEV (reference sequence). CDR3 length equals 16 residues. V shed 4 bases and J 4 bases; nucleotides not matched to a gene: 6. CDR3 sequence reads: CASSYILAGGSDTQYF. CDR3 in DNA: TGTGCCAGCAGTTATATACTAGCGGGAGGCTCAGATACGCAGTATTTT.

This clone has only one observation. The chain links TRBV4-1 to TRBJ2-5, with unresolved D. Germline-derived CDR1 and CDR2 are MGHRA and YSYEKL. V lost 3 bases, J lost 1 base, and 6 bases lay in between. The CDR3 covers 13 residues. The chain's CDR3 is CASSHRTQETQYF. For the CDR3, the DNA is TGCGCCAGCAGCCATAGGACCCAAGAGACCCAGTACTTC.

As DNA, the CDR3 is TGTGCCAGCAGTGAATCCGGCGGGAGACCTAACGAGCAGTACTTC. Encoded protein: CASSESGGRPNEQYF. V is TRBV25-1 and J is TRBJ2-7; 7 bases are a match to TRBD2. This CDR3 is built from 15 residues. V dropped 1 base and J dropped 5; count of bases not matched to a gene: 8. The V gene's germline CDR1 is MGHDK and CDR2 SYGVNS.

This rearrangement joins TRBV28 to TRBJ2-3; TRBD2 matches at 14 bases. J was trimmed by 4 bases and V by 5 bases; bases with no gene match: 8. CDR1 and CDR2 (germline): MDHEN, SYDVKM. This CDR3 region has 17 residues. CDR3 loop: CASSRTSGRYPPDTQYF. The CDR3 nucleotides are TGTGCCAGCAGTCGGACTAGCGGGAGGTACCCCCCAGATACGCAGTATTTT.

The chain is built from TRBV2 and TRBJ2-3, with no clear D. The CDR3 has 11 residues. V gave up 11 bases and J gave up 0 bases, with 6 bases separating them. Germline CDR1 and CDR2: SNHLY and FYNNEI. The CDR3 DNA reads TGTGCCGCCCCTAGCACAGATACGCAGTATTTT. The encoded protein is CAAPSTDTQYF.

This clone was found once. V gene TRBV2 combines with J gene TRBJ2-3, with unresolved D. V lost 9 bases and J lost 4, with 11 bases in between. This CDR3 has 12 residues. The germline CDR1 and CDR2 sequences are SNHLY and FYNNEI. The CDR3 nucleotides read TGTGCCAGAAACCTTTCCCCAGATACGCAGTATTTT. It specifies CARNLSPDTQYF.

V gene TRBV6-1 combines with J gene TRBJ2-5; weak D call: TRBD1 (6 bases). The germline V and J ends were trimmed by 1 base and 6 bases, with 12 bases remaining between them. Per germline, CDR1 MNHNS and CDR2 SASEGT. The CDR3 is 14 residues long. The CDR3 reads CASSEGSGVKTQYF. The CDR3 nucleotides are TGTGCCAGCAGTGAAGGTTCAGGGGTAAAGACCCAGTACTTC.

This sequence joins TRBV7-8 and TRBJ2-7, with TRBD1 matching 7 bases. V was pared by 1 base and J by 6 bases, with 9 bases of the junction left unmatched. The V gene's germline CDR1 is SGHVS and CDR2 FQNEAQ. The CDR3 runs to 15 residues. The CDR3 sequence is CASSLDASRGPEQYF. For the CDR3, the DNA is TGTGCCAGCAGCTTAGATGCATCAAGGGGGCCCGAGCAGTACTTC.

The V call is TRBV4-1, the J call TRBJ2-7; TRBD1 or TRBD2 may be the D gene (5 bases each). V was clipped by 0 bases and J by 3 bases, with 18 bases between them. This CDR3 comprises 17 residues. Germline loops: CDR1 MGHRA, CDR2 YSYEKL. In DNA, the CDR3 is TGCGCCAGCAGCCAAGAATCGGCGGCCGAGGGGAGCTACGAGCAGTACTTC. Protein product: CASSQESAAEGSYEQYF.

V and J are TRBV30 and TRBJ2-3; D is perhaps TRBD1 or TRBD2 (5 bases each). The CDR3 has 15 residues. Trimming took off 1 base at V and 0 bases at J, with 11 bases between the two ends. CDR1 GTSNPN and CDR2 SVGIG come from the germline V gene (reference sequence). The CDR3 coding sequence is TGTGCCTGGAGTGCCGGGACGACTAGCACAGATACGCAGTATTTT. Encoded protein: CAWSAGTTSTDTQYF.

The chain couples TRBV11-2 to TRBJ1-1; 9 bases fit TRBD1. The CDR3 is 15 residues long. After removal of 7 bases from V and 2 bases from J, the junction contained 8 bases not matched to a gene. Germline CDR1 reads SGHAT; CDR2 reads FQNNGV. In DNA form, the CDR3 reads TGTGCCAGCATTCCACAGGGGGCAGGTAACACTGAAGCTTTCTTT. Translating gives CASIPQGAGNTEAFF. The variable domain in full, completed from reference TRBV11-2 and TRBJ1-1, reads EAGVAQSPRYKIIEKRQSVAFWCNPISGHATLYWYQQILGQGPKLLIQFQNNGVVDDSQLPKDRFSAERLKGVDSTLKIQPAKLEDSAVYLCASIPQGAGNTEAFFGQGTRLTVV.

The gene calls are TRBV27 and TRBJ2-2; D is undetermined. Trimming cost V 0 bases and J 3 bases, with 17 bases left between them. Germline V lookup: CDR1 MNHEY, CDR2 SMNVEV (reference sequence). The CDR3 sequence is 18 residues long. The CDR3 region is CASSLSDLYRRDTGELFF. Written as DNA, the CDR3 is TGTGCCAGCAGTTTATCGGACCTGTATCGTAGGGACACCGGGGAGCTGTTTTTT.

The chain joins TRBV27 to TRBJ2-3; D unresolved. Germline V gene sequence: CDR1 MNHEY, CDR2 SMNVEV (reference sequence). The CDR3 spans 13 residues. The V gene lost 3 bases and the J gene lost 4 bases, with 8 bases spanning the gap. CDR3 residues: CASSFHRADTQYF. In DNA, the CDR3 is TGTGCCAGCAGTTTTCACCGCGCAGATACGCAGTATTTT.

This chain joins TRBV11-2 and TRBJ2-1; 10 nucleotides line up with TRBD2. The CDR3 has 17 amino acids. Germline CDR1 reads SGHAT; CDR2 reads FQNNGV. The ends lost 5 bases at V and 0 bases at J; junction bases unmatched: 7. CDR3 residues: CASSLYASGSSYNEQFF. CDR3 nucleotides: TGTGCCAGCAGCCTATACGCTAGCGGGAGCTCCTACAATGAGCAGTTCTTC.

This clone was detected only once. This rearrangement joins TRBV5-1 to TRBJ2-3; TRBD2 aligns across 7 bases. The germline gives CDR1 SGHRS, CDR2 YFSETQ. The CDR3 is made up of 15 amino acids. The trim removed 0 bases at V and 4 bases at J, leaving 5 bases unmatched. The CDR3 DNA is TGCGCCAGCAGCTTGGCCGGACTAGGCCCAGATACGCAGTATTTT. It specifies CASSLAGLGPDTQYF.

V and J are TRBV7-9 and TRBJ2-7, with 9 bases matching TRBD1. Per the germline V gene, CDR1 is SEHNR and CDR2 is FQNEAQ (reference sequence). The CDR3 loop spans 14 amino acids. The V segment lost 4 bases and the J segment 2 bases; nucleotides outside the gene matches: 3. The CDR3 sequence is CASSSDRGPYEQYF. In DNA form, the CDR3 reads TGTGCCAGCAGCTCGGACAGGGGACCCTACGAGCAGTACTTC.

V is TRBV7-6 and J is TRBJ2-1, with TRBD2 matching over 10 bases. This CDR3 has 16 residues. The trim removed 1 base at V and 7 bases at J, leaving 7 bases unmatched. The germline CDR1 and CDR2 sequences are SGHVS and FNYEAQ. The CDR3 coding sequence is TGTGCCAGCAGCTTAGGGCTAGCGGGAGAGGAAAATGAGCAGTTCTTC. Its translation: CASSLGLAGEENEQFF.

This chain connects TRBV4-1 to TRBJ1-1, with D possibly matching TRBD1 (6 bases). Trimming left V 1 base short and J 6 bases short, with 15 bases between. The CDR3 consists of 15 residues. Per germline, CDR1 MGHRA and CDR2 YSYEKL. The CDR3 DNA reads TGCGCCAGCAGCCAAGCTGGGGGGCGCCGGGCTGAAGCTTTCTTT. Protein product: CASSQAGGRRAEAFF.